The sample holds a few counts of the clone carrying this T cell receptor beta chain. These data come from a study of cytotoxic CD8 clonotypes in ibrutinib-treated CLL. Profiling relied on immunoSEQ multiplex PCR, and the TCRdb table lists in-frame clones only, not all of them. The sample comprises about 160,000 clones, 81% of which are singletons, and about 1.9% rests with the top ten. The CDR3 is 19 amino acids. Per the germline V gene, CDR1 is SGHAT and CDR2 is FQNNGV. The junction had 13 bases not matched to a gene; V was cut back by 4 bases and J by 1 base. The receptor comes from a human donor with chronic lymphocytic leukemia. Sequencing was performed on PBMCs, taken after 12 months of ibrutinib treatment. This chain connects TRBV11-2 to TRBJ2-6; 7 bases are a match to TRBD1. This CDR3 reads CASSSLQGRFLSGANVLTF. The CDR3 nucleotides read TGTGCCAGCAGCTCGTTACAGGGGAGATTCCTGTCTGGGGCCAACGTCCTGACTTTC.